This TCR beta chain was found in a study of shared clonotypes between healthy human individuals. Study-wide findings and caveats: Sampling covered blood only; tissue repertoires likely differ.

On ten immunoSEQ deep assay plates, unsorted PBMC DNA was sequenced. The table came from immunoSEQ multiplex PCR; TCRdb's copy has only in-frame clones and leaves some out. In the table there are 90,000 to 100,000 clones, over 40% of which are singletons. As for this clone: Its antigen is unknown.

Germline V gives CDR1 SQVTM, CDR2 ANQGSEA. V was clipped by 5 bases and J by 2 bases, with 11 bases between them. The CDR3 extends over 13 amino acids. Donors comprised only Caucasian adults living in Nashville, Tennessee. Genomic DNA for unsorted samples was obtained from about 90 million PBMCs. The source of this sequence is a woman aged 40 to 55 in good health. Some clones in this sample may be carry-over from other donors' samples. The sample consisted of PBMCs. The chain employs TRBV29-1 and TRBJ2-3; either TRBD1 or TRBD2 may fit D (5 bases each). CDR3 sequence (DNA): TGCAGCGTTACCAAGGGACCCACAGATACGCAGTATTTT. Translation gives CSVTKGPTDTQYF.